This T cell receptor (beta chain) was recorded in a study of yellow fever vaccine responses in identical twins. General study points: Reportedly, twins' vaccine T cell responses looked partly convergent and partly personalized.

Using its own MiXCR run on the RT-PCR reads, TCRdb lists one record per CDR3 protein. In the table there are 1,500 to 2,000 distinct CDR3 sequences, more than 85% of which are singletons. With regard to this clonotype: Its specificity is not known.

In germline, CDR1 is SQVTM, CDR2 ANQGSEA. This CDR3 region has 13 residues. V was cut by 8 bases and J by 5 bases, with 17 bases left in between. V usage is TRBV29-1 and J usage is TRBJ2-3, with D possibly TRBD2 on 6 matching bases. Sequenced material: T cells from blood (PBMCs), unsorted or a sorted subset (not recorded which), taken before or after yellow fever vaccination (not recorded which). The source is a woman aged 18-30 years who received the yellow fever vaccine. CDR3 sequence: CSLDAFSGDTQYF. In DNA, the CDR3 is TGCAGCTTAGACGCCTTTAGCGGAGATACGCAGTATTTT.